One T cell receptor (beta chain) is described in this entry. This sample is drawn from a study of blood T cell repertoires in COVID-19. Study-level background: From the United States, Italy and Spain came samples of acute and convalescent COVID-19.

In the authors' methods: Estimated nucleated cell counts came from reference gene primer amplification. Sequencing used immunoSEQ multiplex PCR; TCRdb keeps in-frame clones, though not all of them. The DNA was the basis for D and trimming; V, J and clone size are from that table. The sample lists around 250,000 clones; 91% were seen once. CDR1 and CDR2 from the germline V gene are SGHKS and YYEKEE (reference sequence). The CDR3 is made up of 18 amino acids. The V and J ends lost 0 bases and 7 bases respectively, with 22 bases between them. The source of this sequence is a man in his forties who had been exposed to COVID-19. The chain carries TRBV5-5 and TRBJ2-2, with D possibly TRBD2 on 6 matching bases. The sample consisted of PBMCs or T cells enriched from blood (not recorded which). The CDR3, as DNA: TGTGCCAGCAGCTTGGAATTTTCGGACTACACAGGTGTCGGGGAGCTGTTTTTT. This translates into CASSLEFSDYTGVGELFF.